This T cell receptor beta chain came from a study of CD8 T cells in ankylosing spondylitis. V was pared by 6 bases and J by 0 bases, with 23 bases between. There are 17 residues in the CDR3. Germline CDR1 is SQVTM and CDR2 is ANQGSEA. There are many counts of this clonotype. The antigen is unknown. TCRdb called the 5' RACE reads again in MiXCR, with one record for every CDR3 protein. This sample carries about 480,000 distinct CDR3 sequences, 15% to 20% of them seen once, and the ten largest clones take approximately 1%. Points from the study as a whole: Reactive arthritis synovial fluid and blood were previously reported to contain some motif variants. Blood from ankylosing spondylitis patients appeared to carry a characteristic eight-variant TCR beta motif.

The gene calls are TRBV29-1 and TRBJ2-5; a possible D gene is TRBD2 (5 bases). Specimen: blood, either unsorted or a sorted T cell fraction (not recorded which). This sequence was found in a male donor with ankylosing spondylitis. The DNA of the CDR3 is TGCAGCGTCGGTTCACTGGGCCGGGGAAGGTACCAAGAGACCCAGTACTTC. Translation gives CSVGSLGRGRYQETQYF.